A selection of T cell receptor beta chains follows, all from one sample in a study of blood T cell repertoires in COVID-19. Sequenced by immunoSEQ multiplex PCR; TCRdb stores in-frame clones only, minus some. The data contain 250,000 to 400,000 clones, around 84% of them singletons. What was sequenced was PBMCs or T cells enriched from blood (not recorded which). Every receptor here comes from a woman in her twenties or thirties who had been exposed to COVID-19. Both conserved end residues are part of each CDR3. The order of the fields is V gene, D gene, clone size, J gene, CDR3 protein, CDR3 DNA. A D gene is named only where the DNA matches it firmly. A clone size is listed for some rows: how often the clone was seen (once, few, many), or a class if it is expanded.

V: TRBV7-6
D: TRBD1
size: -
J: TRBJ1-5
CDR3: CASSFRGVGQPQHF
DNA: TGTGCCAGCAGCTTCAGGGGGGTGGGTCAGCCCCAGCATTTT

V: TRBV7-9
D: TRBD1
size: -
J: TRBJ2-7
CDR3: CASSRQGVYEQYF
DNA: TGTGCCAGCAGCCGACAGGGGGTCTACGAGCAGTACTTC

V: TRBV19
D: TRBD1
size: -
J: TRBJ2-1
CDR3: CASIQGIRYNEQFF
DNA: TGTGCCAGTATACAGGGGATCCGCTACAATGAGCAGTTCTTC

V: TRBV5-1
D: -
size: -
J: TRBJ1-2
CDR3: CASSLKLSGGYTF
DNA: TGCGCCAGCAGCTTGAAGCTATCGGGGGGCTACACCTTC

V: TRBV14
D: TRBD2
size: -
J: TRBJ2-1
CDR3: CASSPVDVGLPYNEQFF
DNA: TGTGCCAGCAGCCCTGTTGATGTGGGACTACCCTACAATGAGCAGTTCTTC

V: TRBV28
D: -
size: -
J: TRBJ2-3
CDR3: CASGLGGSTDTQYF
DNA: TGTGCCAGCGGTCTTGGAGGGAGTACAGATACGCAGTATTTT

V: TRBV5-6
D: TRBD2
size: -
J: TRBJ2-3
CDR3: CASSPWDSAGSDTQYF
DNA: TGTGCCAGCAGCCCCTGGGACTCAGCGGGGTCCGATACGCAGTATTTT

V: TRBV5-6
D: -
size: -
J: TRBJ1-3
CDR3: CASSLGSLLSGNTIYF
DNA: TGTGCCAGCAGCTTGGGGAGCCTTCTCTCTGGAAACACCATATATTTT

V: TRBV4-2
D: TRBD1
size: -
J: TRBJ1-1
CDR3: CASRSGQAFDEAFF
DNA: TGTGCCAGCAGATCGGGACAGGCGTTCGATGAAGCTTTCTTT

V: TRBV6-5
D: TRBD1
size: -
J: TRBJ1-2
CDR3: CASTLRDRDGYTF
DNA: TGTGCCAGCACTCTCCGGGACAGAGATGGCTACACCTTC

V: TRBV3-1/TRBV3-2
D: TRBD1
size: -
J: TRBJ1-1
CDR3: CASSQIRQGNTEAFF
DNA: TGTGCCAGCAGCCAAATTAGACAGGGGAACACTGAAGCTTTCTTT

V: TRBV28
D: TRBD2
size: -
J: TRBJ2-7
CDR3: CASSTSGGSYEQYF
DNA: TGTGCCAGCAGCACTAGCGGGGGGTCCTACGAGCAGTACTTC

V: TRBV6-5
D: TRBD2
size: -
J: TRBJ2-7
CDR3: CASSYSPSGLYEQYF
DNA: TGTGCCAGCAGTTACTCCCCTAGCGGGCTCTACGAGCAGTACTTC

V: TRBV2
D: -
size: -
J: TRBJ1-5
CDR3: CASTLDGENQPQHF
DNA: TGTGCCAGTACCCTGGACGGGGAAAATCAGCCCCAGCATTTT

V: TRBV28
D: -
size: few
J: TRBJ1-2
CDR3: CVVTFSYGYTF
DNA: TGTGTCGTAACTTTTTCCTATGGCTACACCTTC

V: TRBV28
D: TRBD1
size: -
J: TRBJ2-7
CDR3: CASSFSGQGAYEQYF
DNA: TGTGCCAGCAGTTTTTCGGGACAGGGGGCTTACGAGCAGTACTTC

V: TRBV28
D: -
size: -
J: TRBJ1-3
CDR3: CASSLSPTGVSGNTIYF
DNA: TGTGCCAGCAGTTTATCTCCCACAGGAGTCTCTGGAAACACCATATATTTT

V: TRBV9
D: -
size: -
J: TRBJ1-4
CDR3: CASSVALTGNEKLFF
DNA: TGTGCCAGCAGCGTAGCTCTAACAGGGAATGAAAAACTGTTTTTT

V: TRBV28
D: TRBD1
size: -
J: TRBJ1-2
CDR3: CASSISPGTANYGYTF
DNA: TGTGCCAGCAGTATCTCCCCCGGGACAGCTAACTATGGCTACACCTTC

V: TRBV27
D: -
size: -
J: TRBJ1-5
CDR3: CASSSRGQPQHF
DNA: TGTGCCAGCAGCTCCAGGGGTCAGCCCCAGCATTTT

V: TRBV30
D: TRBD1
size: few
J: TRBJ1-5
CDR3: CAWGTGIGNQPQHF
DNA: TGTGCCTGGGGGACAGGGATTGGCAATCAGCCCCAGCATTTT

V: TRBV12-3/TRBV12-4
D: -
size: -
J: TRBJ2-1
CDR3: CASRRGSYNEQFF
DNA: TGTGCCAGCAGGCGGGGTTCATACAATGAGCAGTTCTTC

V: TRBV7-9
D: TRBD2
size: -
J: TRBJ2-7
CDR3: CASSFLAGGPGEQYF
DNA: TGTGCCAGCAGCTTTTTAGCGGGGGGGCCAGGGGAGCAGTACTTC

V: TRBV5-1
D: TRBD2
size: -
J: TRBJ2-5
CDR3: CASSLSTAGGEETQYF
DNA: TGCGCCAGCAGCCTATCGACGGCGGGAGGGGAAGAGACCCAGTACTTC

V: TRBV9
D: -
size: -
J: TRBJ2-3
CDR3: CASSLTDTQYF
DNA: TGTGCCAGCAGCCTCACAGATACGCAGTATTTT

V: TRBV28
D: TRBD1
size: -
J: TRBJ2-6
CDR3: CASQGTGAGSGANVLTF
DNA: TGTGCCAGCCAGGGGACAGGGGCAGGCTCTGGGGCCAACGTCCTGACTTTC

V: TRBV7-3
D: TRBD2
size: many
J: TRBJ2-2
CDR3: CASSPQLAGDLVNTGELFF
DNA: TGTGCCAGCAGCCCCCAACTAGCGGGGGACCTAGTGAACACCGGGGAGCTGTTTTTT

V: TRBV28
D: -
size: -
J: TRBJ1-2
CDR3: CASSHDSSDGYTF
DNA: TGTGCCAGCAGTCACGACAGCTCGGATGGCTACACCTTC

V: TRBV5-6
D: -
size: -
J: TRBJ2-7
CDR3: CASSLGQKYEQYF
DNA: TGTGCCAGCAGCTTGGGACAGAAGTACGAGCAGTACTTC

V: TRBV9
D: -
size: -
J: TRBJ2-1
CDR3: CASSVPRTGVSNEQFF
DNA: TGTGCCAGCAGCGTCCCTAGGACGGGAGTTAGCAATGAGCAGTTCTTC

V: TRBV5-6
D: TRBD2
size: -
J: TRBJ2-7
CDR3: CASSPDRDYETYEQYF
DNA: TGTGCCAGCAGCCCAGACCGGGACTACGAAACCTACGAGCAGTACTTC

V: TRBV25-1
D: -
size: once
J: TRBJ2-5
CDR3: CASSDGARETQYF
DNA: TGTGCCAGCAGTGATGGGGCTCGGGAGACCCAGTACTTC

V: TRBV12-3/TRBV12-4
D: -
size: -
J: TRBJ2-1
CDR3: CASSRQVYEQFF
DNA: TGTGCCAGCAGTCGACAGGTCTATGAGCAGTTCTTC

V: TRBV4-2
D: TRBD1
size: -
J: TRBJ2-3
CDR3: CASSQEEGADYTDTQYF
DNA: TGTGCCAGCAGCCAAGAAGAGGGGGCGGATTACACAGATACGCAGTATTTT

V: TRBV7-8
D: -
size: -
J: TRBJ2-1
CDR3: CASTISSRRSYNEQFF
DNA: TGTGCCAGCACAATTTCTTCGCGGCGGTCCTACAATGAGCAGTTCTTC

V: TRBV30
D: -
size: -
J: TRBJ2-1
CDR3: CACHKGGQQFF
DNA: TGTGCCTGCCATAAGGGGGGGCAGCAGTTCTTC

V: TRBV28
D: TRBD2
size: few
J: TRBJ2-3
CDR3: CASSLSSSGRAWGTDTQYF
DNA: TGTGCCAGCAGTTTATCTTCTAGCGGGAGGGCATGGGGAACAGATACGCAGTATTTT

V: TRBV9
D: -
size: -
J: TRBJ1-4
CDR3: CASSPRADIGEKLFF
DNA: TGTGCCAGCAGCCCGCGGGCCGATATAGGAGAAAAACTGTTTTTT

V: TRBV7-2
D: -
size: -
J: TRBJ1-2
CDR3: CASSPRTDGYTF
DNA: TGTGCCAGCAGCCCTCGGACAGATGGCTACACCTTC

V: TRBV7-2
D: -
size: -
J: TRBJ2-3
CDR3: CASSLRLRDTQYF
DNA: TGTGCCAGCAGCTTAAGACTGAGGGATACGCAGTATTTT